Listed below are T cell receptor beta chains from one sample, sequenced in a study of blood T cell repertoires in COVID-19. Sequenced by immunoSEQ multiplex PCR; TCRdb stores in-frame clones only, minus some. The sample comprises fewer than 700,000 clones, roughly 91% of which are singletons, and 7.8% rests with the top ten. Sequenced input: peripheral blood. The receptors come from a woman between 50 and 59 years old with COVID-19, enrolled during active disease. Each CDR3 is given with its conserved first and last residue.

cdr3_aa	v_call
CAGSRDTYHNSPLHF	TRBV2
CAWSSRGALYF	TRBV30
CASSIGREGPEAFF	TRBV19
CASSELRGYGYTF	TRBV6-1
CASSNDGVSTDTQYF	TRBV6-5
CASSQAGGGAKLAKNIQYF	TRBV4-1
CASSDRASNTGELFF	TRBV19
CASSSGGLGAGANVLTF	TRBV5-1
CASRPGKNTGELFF	TRBV13
CASSLGTTTGKKDTQYF	TRBV5-1
CASSLEAGVNYGYTF	TRBV5-1
CASSPPGDGELFF	TRBV5-4
CASSPGQGAYPTDTQYF	TRBV28
CASSTTQGVGYTF	TRBV19
CSASKSGAHSEQYF	TRBV20-1
CAISPQDYTDTQYF	TRBV10-3
CASSLEGGGGNTDTQYF	TRBV2
CASSVTDGDRGDPNYGYTF	TRBV28
CASSSLGGEQFF	TRBV12-3/TRBV12-4
CASSLSRAIGQPQHF	TRBV5-8
CAVSRGRGTEAFF	TRBV2
CASSLSQGLEQYF	TRBV13
CASTLGHRSTDTQYF	TRBV27
CASSLGGGNQPQHF	TRBV5-1
CASSPGIGTQKGTDTQYF	TRBV18
CASSQEGRGNTIYF	TRBV3-1/TRBV3-2
CATSGTDAGELFF	TRBV15
CASSRRGQLSYEQYF	TRBV6-5
CATSPGGYEQYF	TRBV24-1
CASRAGPKLETQYF	TRBV19
CASSRGLSYNEQFF	TRBV9
CASSPSQAAGGYTF	TRBV7-2
CASSSAGTGGGFGYTF	TRBV19
CASSWDRDKVEAFF	TRBV6-5
CASSPSGVSTEAFF	TRBV7-8
CASSLQAGSYEQYF	TRBV28
CASSQPRATSGGKGDTQYF	TRBV4-1
CASSPPYTDTQYF	TRBV11-2
CASSPPEHTEAFF	TRBV6-5
CASSLGGRAGELFF	TRBV7-9
CASSPPGYTEAFF	TRBV7-2
CASSRTSGRLNEQFF	TRBV11-3